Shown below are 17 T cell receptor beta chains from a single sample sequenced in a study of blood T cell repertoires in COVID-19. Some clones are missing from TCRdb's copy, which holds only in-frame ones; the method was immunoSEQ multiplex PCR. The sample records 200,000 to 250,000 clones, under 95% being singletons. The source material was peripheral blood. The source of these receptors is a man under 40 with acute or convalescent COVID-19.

For the CDR3, the DNA is TGCGCCAGCAGCTTGGATTTTAGCGGGAGAGGTACCGGGGAGCTGTTTTTT. It translates to CASSLDFSGRGTGELFF. The V call is TRBV5-1, the J call TRBJ2-2, with 9 bases lining up with TRBD2. Germline loops: CDR1 SGHRS, CDR2 YFSETQ. This CDR3 contains 17 residues. The junction had 8 bases not matched to a gene; V was cut back by 0 bases and J by 5 bases.

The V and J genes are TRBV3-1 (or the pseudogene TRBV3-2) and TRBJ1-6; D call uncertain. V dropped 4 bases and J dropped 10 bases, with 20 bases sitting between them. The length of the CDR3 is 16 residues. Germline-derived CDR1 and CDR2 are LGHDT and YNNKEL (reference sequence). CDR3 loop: CASSRGSEGLSSPLHF. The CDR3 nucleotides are TGTGCCAGCAGCCGAGGGTCGGAAGGATTATCCTCACCCCTCCACTTT.

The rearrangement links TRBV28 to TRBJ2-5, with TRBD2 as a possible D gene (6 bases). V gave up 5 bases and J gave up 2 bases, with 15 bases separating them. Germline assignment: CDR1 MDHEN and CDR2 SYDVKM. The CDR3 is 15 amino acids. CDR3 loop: CASSDLAQFQETQYF. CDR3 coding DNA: TGTGCCAGCAGTGATCTAGCGCAATTTCAAGAGACCCAGTACTTC. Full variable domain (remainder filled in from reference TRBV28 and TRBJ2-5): DVKVTQSSRYLVKRTGEKVFLECVQDMDHENMFWYRQDPGLGLRLIYFSYDVKMKEKGDIPEGYSVSREKKERFSLILESASTNQTSMYLCASSDLAQFQETQYFGPGTRLLVL.

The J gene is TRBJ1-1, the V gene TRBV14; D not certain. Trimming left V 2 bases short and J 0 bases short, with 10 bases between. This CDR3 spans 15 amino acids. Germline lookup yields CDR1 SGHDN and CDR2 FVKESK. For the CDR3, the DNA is TGTGCCAGCAGCCAATTTTTAGTTATGAACACTGAAGCTTTCTTT. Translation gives CASSQFLVMNTEAFF. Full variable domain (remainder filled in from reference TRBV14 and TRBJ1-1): EAGVTQFPSHSVIEKGQTVTLRCDPISGHDNLYWYRRVMGKEIKFLLHFVKESKQDESGMPNNRFLAERTGGTYSTLKVQPAELEDSGVYFCASSQFLVMNTEAFFGQGTRLTVV.

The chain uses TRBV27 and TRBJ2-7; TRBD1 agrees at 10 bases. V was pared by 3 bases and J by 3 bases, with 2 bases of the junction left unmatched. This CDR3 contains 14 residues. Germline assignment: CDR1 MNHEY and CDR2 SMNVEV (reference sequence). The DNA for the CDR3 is TGTGCCAGCAGTTTTGGACAGGGGGGCTACGAGCAGTACTTC. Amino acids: CASSFGQGGYEQYF.

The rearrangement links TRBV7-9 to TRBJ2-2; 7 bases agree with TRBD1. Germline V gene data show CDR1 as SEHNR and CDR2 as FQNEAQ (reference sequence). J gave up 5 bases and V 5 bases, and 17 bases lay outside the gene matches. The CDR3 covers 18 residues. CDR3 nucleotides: TGTGCCAGCAGCCTAGATCTAGGGACAGCGGAAATTACCGGGGAGCTGTTTTTT. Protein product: CASSLDLGTAEITGELFF.

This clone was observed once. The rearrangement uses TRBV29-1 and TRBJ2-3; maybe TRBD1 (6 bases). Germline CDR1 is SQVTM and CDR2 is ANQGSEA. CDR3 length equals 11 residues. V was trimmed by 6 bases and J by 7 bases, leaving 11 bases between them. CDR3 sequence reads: CSVRGMHTQYF. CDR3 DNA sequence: TGCAGCGTAAGGGGGATGCATACGCAGTATTTT.

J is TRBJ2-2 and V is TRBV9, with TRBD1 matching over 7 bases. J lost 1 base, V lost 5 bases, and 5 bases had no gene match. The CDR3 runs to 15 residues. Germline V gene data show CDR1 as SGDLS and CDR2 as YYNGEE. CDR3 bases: TGTGCCAGCAGTAGACAGGGTAGGAACACCGGGGAGCTGTTTTTT. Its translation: CASSRQGRNTGELFF.

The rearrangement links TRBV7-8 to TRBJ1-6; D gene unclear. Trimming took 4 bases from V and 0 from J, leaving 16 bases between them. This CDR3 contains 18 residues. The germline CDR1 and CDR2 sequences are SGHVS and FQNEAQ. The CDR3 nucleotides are TGTGCCAGCAGCTCCAAACTGACAACGAGCTCCTATAATTCACCCCTCCACTTT. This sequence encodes CASSSKLTTSSYNSPLHF.

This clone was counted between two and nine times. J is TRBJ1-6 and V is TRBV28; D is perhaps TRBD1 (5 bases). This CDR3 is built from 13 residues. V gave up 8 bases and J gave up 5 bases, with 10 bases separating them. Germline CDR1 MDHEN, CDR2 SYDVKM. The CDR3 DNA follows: TGTGCCAGCGGCCGACAGCATAATTCACCCCTCCACTTT. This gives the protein CASGRQHNSPLHF.

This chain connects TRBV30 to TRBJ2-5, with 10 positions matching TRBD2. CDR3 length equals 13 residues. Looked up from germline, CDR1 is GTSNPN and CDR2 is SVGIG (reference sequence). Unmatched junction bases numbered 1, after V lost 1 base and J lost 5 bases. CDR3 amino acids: CAWSGTSGETQYF. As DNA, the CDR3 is TGTGCCTGGAGTGGGACTAGCGGCGAGACCCAGTACTTC. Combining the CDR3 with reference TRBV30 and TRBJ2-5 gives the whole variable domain SQTIHQWPATLVQPVGSPLSLECTVEGTSNPNLYWYRQAAGRGLQLLFYSVGIGQISSEVPQNLSASRPQDRQFILSSKKLLLSDSGFYLCAWSGTSGETQYFGPGTRLLVL.

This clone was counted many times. This CDR3 is CASSPGQGAEAFF. The CDR3 DNA reads TGCGCCAGCAGCCCCGGACAGGGTGCTGAAGCTTTCTTT. The chain couples TRBV5-1 to TRBJ1-1; 8 bases map to TRBD1. V was clipped by 4 bases and J by 6 bases; unmatched bases: 5. In germline, CDR1 is SGHRS, CDR2 YFSETQ. The CDR3 sequence is 13 residues long.

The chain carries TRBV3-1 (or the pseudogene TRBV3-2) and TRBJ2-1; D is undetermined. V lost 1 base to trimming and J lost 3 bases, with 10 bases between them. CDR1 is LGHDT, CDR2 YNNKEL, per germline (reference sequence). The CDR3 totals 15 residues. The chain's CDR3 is CASSQVSTYYNEQFF. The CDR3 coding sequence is TGTGCCAGCAGCCAAGTAAGTACATACTACAATGAGCAGTTCTTC.

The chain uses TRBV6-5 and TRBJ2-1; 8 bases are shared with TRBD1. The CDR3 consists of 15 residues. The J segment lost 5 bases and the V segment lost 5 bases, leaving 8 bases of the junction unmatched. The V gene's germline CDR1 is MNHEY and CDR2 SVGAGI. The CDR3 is CASSSDRGPNNEQFF. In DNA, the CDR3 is TGTGCCAGCAGTAGTGACAGGGGTCCCAACAATGAGCAGTTCTTC.

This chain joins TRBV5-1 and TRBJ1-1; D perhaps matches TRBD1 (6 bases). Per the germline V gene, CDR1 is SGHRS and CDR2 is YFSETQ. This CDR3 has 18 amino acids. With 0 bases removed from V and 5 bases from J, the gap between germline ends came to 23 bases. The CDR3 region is CASSLAPRGAELETEAFF. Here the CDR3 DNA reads TGCGCCAGCAGCTTGGCCCCGCGGGGGGCGGAATTGGAGACTGAAGCTTTCTTT.

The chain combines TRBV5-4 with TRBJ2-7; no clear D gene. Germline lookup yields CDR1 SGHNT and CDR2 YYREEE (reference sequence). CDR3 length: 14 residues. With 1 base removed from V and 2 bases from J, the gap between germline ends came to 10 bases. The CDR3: CASSLNPIAYEQYF. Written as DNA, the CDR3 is TGTGCCAGCAGCTTGAATCCCATAGCCTACGAGCAGTACTTC.

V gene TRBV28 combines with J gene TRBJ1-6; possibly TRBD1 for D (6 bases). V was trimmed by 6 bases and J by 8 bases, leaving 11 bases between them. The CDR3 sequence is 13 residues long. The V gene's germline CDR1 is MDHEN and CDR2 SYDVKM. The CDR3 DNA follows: TGTGCCAGCAGCCGACAGGCAGATTCACCCCTCCACTTT. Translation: CASSRQADSPLHF.